This TCR beta chain came from a study of cytomegalovirus exposure and HLA in healthy donors. The wider study: Unique TCRs from HLA-typed donors, 70 million to 100 million of them, were held in an early data release.

In the PCR, 60 Vbeta and 13 Jbeta primers were used. Produced via immunoSEQ multiplex PCR; TCRdb's table is partial and in-frame only. The sample lists fewer than 200,000 clones, around 88% occurring once. Study-level points and caveats: Equally common other TCR beta chains were less clonally expanded than HLA-associated ones, a later analysis found. The listing of some 170 TCR beta chains classed them as cytomegalovirus-associated. In a later analysis, 17,000 or so TCR beta sequences were associated with HLA alleles at 0.05 false discovery rate.

The count of this clone is one. Its antigen remains unidentified. This CDR3 has 16 residues. V lost 5 bases to trimming and J lost 1 base, with 17 bases between them. The V gene's germline CDR1 is SEHNR and CDR2 FQNEAQ (reference sequence). Sequences were obtained from PBMCs. The sequence derives from a woman under 40 in good health and CMV-seronegative. The J gene is TRBJ1-1, the V gene TRBV7-9; D is uncertain. CDR3 nucleotide sequence: TGTGCCAGCAGCGGTAGCGACAAGACGCCGAACACTGAAGCTTTCTTT. This sequence encodes CASSGSDKTPNTEAFF. The variable domain in full, completed from reference TRBV7-9 and TRBJ1-1, reads DTGVSQNPRHKITKRGQNVTFRCDPISEHNRLYWYRQTLGQGPEFLTYFQNEAQLEKSRLLSDRFSAERPKGSFSTLEIQRTEQGDSAMYLCASSGSDKTPNTEAFFGQGTRLTVV.